The rows below give T cell receptor beta chains drawn from one sample of a study of blood T cell repertoires in COVID-19. Here immunoSEQ multiplex PCR was the method, and the copy in TCRdb shows in-frame clones only, minus some. The sample lists 280,000 or so clones, around nine tenths occurring once. Material for sequencing was peripheral blood. The receptors stem from an older woman with acute or convalescent COVID-19. CDR3s include the opening cysteine and the closing phenylalanine or tryptophan. Each record gives: clone size, V gene, J gene, CDR3 protein. A clone size is listed for some rows: how often the clone was seen (once, few, many), or a class if it is expanded.

>-|TRBV9|TRBJ2-7
CASNNPGQGTYEQYF
>-|TRBV30|TRBJ2-7
CAWSRTGIYEQYF
>once|TRBV5-1|TRBJ1-5
CASSLYPPGQGSMGNQPQHF
>few|TRBV20-1|TRBJ2-7
CSASSGHEQYF
>-|TRBV7-9|TRBJ2-7
CASSSIRDYEQYF
>-|TRBV9|TRBJ1-1
CASTNVQDMNTEAFF
>once|TRBV4-1|TRBJ2-2
CASSQDLGRGAAGELFF
>-|TRBV5-6|TRBJ2-7
CASSFRFSVEQYF
>-|TRBV25-1|TRBJ2-2
CASSVAGGRTGELFF
>-|TRBV5-1|TRBJ1-6
CASSLAGWRYNSPLHF
>-|TRBV7-8|TRBJ1-5
CASSLGQGINQPQHF
>-|TRBV5-1|TRBJ1-2
CASSLGDPGQGASGYTF
>-|TRBV5-1|TRBJ1-6
CASSREQPGHPSSPLHF
>once|TRBV24-1|TRBJ2-6
CATSDTVGEALANVLTF
>-|TRBV30|TRBJ2-2
CAWRSQGTGELFF
>-|TRBV3-1/TRBV3-2|TRBJ1-5
CASSQTGVSPQPQHF
>-|TRBV13|TRBJ2-7
CASNSPGQDEQYF
>-|TRBV4-2|TRBJ2-1
CASSPTGDSNNEQFF